This T cell receptor (beta chain) appears in the sequencing data of a study of blood T cells in healthy people across ages. Germline V gives CDR1 SGHTA, CDR2 FQGNSA. The CDR3 has 13 residues. V lost 1 base to trimming and J lost 9 bases, with 7 bases between them. General study findings and limits: In the absence of known donor CMV status, changes in expanded clonotypes were possibly confounded. What prevented conclusive comparison of naive and antigen-experienced cells was that PBMCs were unsorted.

Peripheral blood from each donor was collected in a volume of 9.5 to 10 milliliters. Next came a second PCR, run for roughly 6 to 11 cycles, which used a sample-barcoded 5' primer along with a J-beta primer mix. Each cDNA molecule carried a tag from a template-switch adaptor that contained 12 random nucleotides. TCRdb reprocessed the 5' RACE reads with MiXCR, giving one entry per CDR3 protein. Altogether about 830,000 distinct CDR3 sequences are present, less than 80% being singletons, with the ten largest covering around a quarter. This clonotype was found a few times. Its matching antigen is unknown.

The TCR originated in a man aged 25 to 40 in good health. Sequenced material: blood. The rearrangement joins TRBV7-2 to TRBJ1-6; D ambiguous. CDR3 residues: CASSLGFGSPLHF. CDR3 nucleotide sequence: TGTGCCAGCAGCTTAGGTTTCGGTTCACCCCTCCACTTT.